The clone carrying this TCR beta chain came up many times. These data come from a study of T-cell reconstitution after alpha-beta-depleted transplantation in children. Molecular barcoding with unique molecular identifiers was used for the TCRbeta library. TCRdb processed the PCR reads anew with MiXCR; each CDR3 protein has one entry. The data show 600,000 to 700,000 distinct CDR3 sequences, approximately 15% seen once. CDR1 is SGHRS and CDR2 is YFSETQ in the germline V gene. This CDR3 has 14 residues. V was shortened by 1 base and J by 2 bases, with 8 bases between the two germline ends. The starting material was PBMCs from the stem cell graft donor, obtained from the stem cell graft. The chain is built from TRBV5-1 and TRBJ2-3; D is unresolved. The clonotype was recovered from a human donor who donated a stem cell graft to a child with acute myeloid leukemia. In nucleotides, the CDR3 is TGCGCCAGCAGCTTGAGGTTCACCACAGATACGCAGTATTTT. Translation: CASSLRFTTDTQYF.